This T cell receptor beta chain was identified during a study of blood T cell repertoires in COVID-19. Study as a whole: PBMCs, B-cell-depleted T cells, or T cells provided the cDNA or gDNA that made up the material.

During active infection, Seattle patients enrolled and were then monitored through disease. V lost 0 bases and J lost 7, with 11 bases in between. Germline loops: CDR1 MGHRA, CDR2 YSYEKL. The CDR3 runs to 14 residues. Study processing details: By means of reference gene primer amplification, nucleated cell counts were estimated. The repertoire was sequenced with immunoSEQ multiplex PCR; TCRdb's copy has only in-frame clones and lacks some. From that table come the V and J calls and clone size; the DNA was used to work out D and trimming. The data hold about 340,000 clones, with 80% to 90% observed a single time.

This TCR came from a woman aged 55 to 70 with COVID-19, enrolled during active disease. V is TRBV4-1 and J is TRBJ2-3; possible D gene TRBD1, 5 bases. Sequencing input: peripheral blood. The CDR3 region has the DNA TGCGCCAGCAGCCAAGAGCAGGGTCTGAATACGCAGTATTTT. Residues: CASSQEQGLNTQYF.